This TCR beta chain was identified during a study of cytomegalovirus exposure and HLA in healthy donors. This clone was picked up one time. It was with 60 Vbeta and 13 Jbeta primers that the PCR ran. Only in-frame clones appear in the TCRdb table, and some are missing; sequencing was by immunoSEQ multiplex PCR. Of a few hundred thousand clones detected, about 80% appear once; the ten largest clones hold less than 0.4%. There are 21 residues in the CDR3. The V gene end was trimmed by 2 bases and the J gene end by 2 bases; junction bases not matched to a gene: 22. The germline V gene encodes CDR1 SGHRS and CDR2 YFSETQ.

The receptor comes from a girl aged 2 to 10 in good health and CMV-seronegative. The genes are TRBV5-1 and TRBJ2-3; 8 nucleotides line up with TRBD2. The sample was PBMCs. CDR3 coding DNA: TGCGCCAGCAGCTTCCTCCAAACGATGCCCCTCAGCGGGGGATACACAGATACGCAGTATTTT. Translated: CASSFLQTMPLSGGYTDTQYF.